This T cell receptor (beta chain) was documented in a study of OX40 agonist ivuxolimab in advanced cancers. Broadly, across the study: Ivuxolimab was a fully human IgG2 agonistic monoclonal antibody targeting the costimulatory receptor OX40 (CD134). Intravenous ivuxolimab was administered to patients every 2 weeks at six dose levels: 0.01, 0.1, 0.3, 1.5, 3 and 10 mg/kg. Of the roughly 52 dose-escalation patients, hepatocellular carcinoma was present in roughly 19, melanoma in roughly 15, renal cell carcinoma in 9 and head and neck cancer in 9. The dose-escalation cohort was 82.7% male with a mean age of approximately 60 years, ranging from roughly 23 to 85. Patients were allowed to have had prior anti-PD-1, anti-PD-L1 or anti-CTLA-4 therapy, and 40% of the dose-escalation patients had been treated with checkpoint inhibitors. Partial responses were achieved by three dose-escalation patients, of whom one had hepatocellular carcinoma and two had cutaneous melanoma. The point of sequencing TCRbeta in the periphery was to test whether ivuxolimab changed TCR sequence diversity and drove clonal T-cell expansion. The paper reports the monotherapy dose-escalation portion (N of about 47 patients) of the phase I ivuxolimab trial.

The trial excluded patients who had a history of autoimmune disease or who were on systemic immunosuppression. Peripheral blood for TCR sequencing was drawn from every dose cohort at baseline, at cycle 4 day 1 and at cycle 7 day 1. Samples were obtained from an open-label, multicenter, first-in-human phase I dose-escalation trial of ivuxolimab. Adults with locally advanced or metastatic melanoma, renal cell carcinoma, hepatocellular carcinoma or head and neck squamous cell carcinoma were enrolled in the trial. CD4+ and CD8+ T cells were sorted separately from peripheral blood before TCR sequencing. For sequencing of the TCRbeta CDR3 region, genomic DNA was extracted from the sorted cells. The immunoSEQ Assay was used to sequence the TCRbeta CDR3 regions. This immuneACCESS table, as held by TCRdb, lists in-frame sequences with V and J called but not all clones. Of the missing ones, under half trace to an unresolved V gene in checked studies; the others have no known cause. This sample comprises tens of thousands of clones, roughly nine tenths of them detected only once. Jointly, the top ten make up around 31% of the sample.

The investigation overall reported the following: Low levels of normalized T-cell clonal expansion were also seen in some nonresponding patients. In partial responders in the 0.1-3.0 mg/kg groups, normalized peripheral clonal expansion was found to be among the lowest, especially among CD8+ T cells. The antigen specificity of the clonally expanded peripheral T cells was not determined. After ivuxolimab, more expanded clones were found on average in CD8+ T cells than in CD4+ T cells. At doses from 0.1 to 3.0 mg/kg, clonal expansion was seen in both CD4+ and CD8+ blood T cells between baseline and week 6.

As regards this clone: Its cognate antigen has yet to be identified. No much larger clone exists at a distance of one base, and base qualities are not known.

For CDR1 and CDR2, the germline V gene (reference sequence) lists GTSNPN and SVGIG. The V end loses 5 bases and the J end loses 9 bases, and a stretch of 17 bases separates them. There are 13 amino acids in the CDR3, from cysteine to phenylalanine inclusive. This entry keeps only the CDR3 DNA: 39 bases, framed from base 1. The chain employs TRBV30 and TRBJ2-1; perhaps TRBD2 is the D gene, with 6 bases matching. The sequence was obtained from an adult with an advanced solid tumor such as melanoma, head and neck, liver or kidney cancer. The specimen comprised CD4+ or CD8+ T cells sorted from blood, sampled in a trial of the OX40 agonist ivuxolimab. The CDR3 amino acid sequence is: CAWLRRRASEQFF. The bases are TGTGCCTGGCTCCGACGGAGGGCCAGTGAGCAGTTCTTC.